These 22 T cell receptor beta chains came from one sample sequenced in a study of blood T cell repertoires in COVID-19. Assay: immunoSEQ multiplex PCR; the TCRdb copy retains only in-frame clones and omits some. In the table there are under 500,000 clones, around 88% of which are singletons. The specimen sequenced was peripheral blood. These receptors all stem from a woman aged 25 to 39 with acute or convalescent COVID-19.

J is TRBJ1-2 and V is TRBV5-1, with TRBD1 matching over 7 bases. The CDR3 totals 13 residues. From germline, CDR1 is SGHRS and CDR2 YFSETQ. V trimming: 0 bases; J trimming: 4 bases; junction bases outside the gene matches: 0. The CDR3 sequence: CASSLDRGYGYTF. CDR3 in DNA: TGCGCCAGCAGCTTGGACAGGGGCTATGGCTACACCTTC.

The gene calls are TRBV19 and TRBJ1-1, with D unclear. CDR3 length: 14 residues. Trimming took 7 bases from V and 3 from J, leaving 15 bases between them. Germline V CDR1 and CDR2: LNHDA, SQIVND (reference sequence). This CDR3 reads CASTPSERDTEAFF. CDR3 DNA: TGTGCCAGTACTCCGTCGGAGAGGGACACTGAAGCTTTCTTT.

This chain links TRBV30 with TRBJ1-3, with 9 bases matching TRBD1. Germline lookup yields CDR1 GTSNPN and CDR2 SVGIG (reference sequence). There are 14 residues in the CDR3. The V segment lost 4 bases and the J segment 4 bases; nucleotides outside the gene matches: 5. The CDR3 sequence: CAWIAGTGGNTIYF. The CDR3 DNA sequence: TGTGCCTGGATCGCCGGGACAGGGGGAAACACCATATATTTT.

This clone was detected only once. V usage is TRBV4-1 and J usage is TRBJ1-1, with unresolved D. Germline V gene data show CDR1 as MGHRA and CDR2 as YSYEKL. The CDR3 runs 16 residues. V was clipped by 1 base and J by 1 base, with 13 bases between them. The CDR3 loop reads CASSQGLVGRNTEAFF. The CDR3 DNA reads as TGCGCCAGCAGCCAAGGGCTAGTCGGCAGGAACACTGAAGCTTTCTTT.

This chain joins TRBV6-5 and TRBJ1-2; D is unclear. V was cut by 2 bases and J by 2 bases, with 12 bases left in between. This CDR3 comprises 15 residues. Germline V lookup: CDR1 MNHEY, CDR2 SVGAGI. The CDR3 DNA sequence: TGTGCCAGCAGTTACGGAGGGTCCAGCAACTATGGCTACACCTTC. Protein: CASSYGGSSNYGYTF.

The chain carries TRBV5-1 and TRBJ2-3, with 8 bases matching TRBD1. V gave up 4 bases and J gave up 6 bases; unmatched junction bases: 7. The CDR3 has 14 amino acids. Germline V gene sequence: CDR1 SGHRS, CDR2 YFSETQ. For the CDR3, the DNA is TGCGCCAGCAGCCCGGGACAGGCTCGGGATACGCAGTATTTT. Translating it yields CASSPGQARDTQYF.

The V call is TRBV15, the J call TRBJ1-3; no clear D. Between the trimmed V and J ends, which lost 6 bases and 0 bases, there was a span of 15 bases. CDR3 length: 16 amino acids. Germline CDR1 reads LNHNV; CDR2 reads YYDKDF (reference sequence). This CDR3 reads CATSPGALSSGNTIYF. DNA of the CDR3: TGTGCCACCAGTCCAGGTGCATTGTCCTCTGGAAACACCATATATTTT.

This chain connects TRBV5-1 to TRBJ1-6; the match to TRBD1 covers 8 bases. V trimming: 4 bases; J trimming: 9 bases; junction bases outside the gene matches: 9. The CDR3 covers 15 residues. Germline V CDR1 and CDR2: SGHRS, YFSETQ. DNA for the CDR3: TGCGCCAGCAGCCCAGGGACAGGCGGAGGTTCACCCCTCCACTTT. This codes for CASSPGTGGGSPLHF.

This clone came up once. The chain has TRBV30 and TRBJ1-4; D is undetermined. Deletions cut 1 base from V and 8 bases from J, with 8 bases between. This CDR3 is built from 12 residues. Germline V lookup: CDR1 GTSNPN, CDR2 SVGIG (reference sequence). CDR3 bases: TGTGCCTGGAGTGAGGCGGGGGAAAAACTGTTTTTT. It is translated as CAWSEAGEKLFF.

In this sample, this clone turned up a few times. V usage is TRBV6-2 or TRBV6-3 and J usage is TRBJ2-5; the D gene is possibly TRBD2 (5 bases). The V gene's germline CDR1 is MNHEY and CDR2 SVGEGT. CDR3 size: 18 residues. V was clipped by 5 bases and J by 1 base, with 23 bases between them. CDR3 sequence: CASSPTSGSRLSQETQYF. The CDR3 nucleotides are TGTGCCAGCAGTCCCACATCGGGGTCACGCCTCTCCCAAGAGACCCAGTACTTC.

V usage is TRBV7-3 and J usage is TRBJ1-1; TRBD1 matches at 11 bases. The V gene end was trimmed by 1 base and the J gene end by 4 bases; junction bases not matched to a gene: 8. The CDR3 contains 17 residues. Germline assignment: CDR1 SGHTA and CDR2 FQGTGA. CDR3 amino acids: CASSLNPSGTGGTEAFF. In DNA form, the CDR3 reads TGTGCCAGCAGCTTAAATCCCTCCGGGACAGGGGGCACTGAAGCTTTCTTT.

The chain employs TRBV11-2 and TRBJ2-1; 14 nucleotides match TRBD2. The junction had 11 bases not matched to a gene; V was cut back by 3 bases and J by 7 bases. CDR3 size: 18 residues. Germline lookup yields CDR1 SGHAT and CDR2 FQNNGV. The CDR3 sequence: CASSFLRLAGGRWNEQFF. The CDR3 nucleotides read TGTGCCAGCAGCTTTCTCAGACTAGCGGGGGGGAGGTGGAATGAGCAGTTCTTC.

The chain couples TRBV6-5 to TRBJ2-5, with 7 nucleotides matching TRBD2. The junction had 6 bases not matched to a gene; V was cut back by 6 bases and J by 5 bases. Germline loops: CDR1 MNHEY, CDR2 SVGAGI. This CDR3 region has 13 residues. The chain's CDR3 is CASRSGDWETQYF. The CDR3 region has the DNA TGTGCCAGCAGAAGCGGGGATTGGGAGACCCAGTACTTC.

The chain carries TRBV6-5 and TRBJ1-2; the match to TRBD1 covers 7 bases. Germline values: CDR1 MNHEY, CDR2 SVGAGI. V dropped 6 bases and J dropped 7; count of bases not matched to a gene: 8. This CDR3 contains 13 residues. The CDR3 sequence is CASRQDRVLGYTF. In DNA, the CDR3 is TGTGCCAGCAGACAAGACAGGGTTCTTGGCTACACCTTC.

A remark on this clone: Likely a read error: the CDR3 ends without its conserved phenylalanine or tryptophan. Because the CDR3's place on the DNA is in doubt, the DNA is left out and the CDR3 is given as listed by TCRdb. V usage is TRBV21-1 and J usage is TRBJ1-2. TRBV21-1 is reported as a pseudogene. With termini counted, the CDR3 has 10 amino acids. This chain's CDR3 is CASSKALLVL.

The J gene is TRBJ1-1, the V gene TRBV19, with a tentative D call TRBD1 (5 bases). The ends were cut back, 1 base at V and 3 bases at J, with 9 bases in the middle. CDR3 length: 14 residues. The germline gives CDR1 LNHDA, CDR2 SQIVND (reference sequence). The CDR3 sequence is CASSIAGGDTEAFF. In DNA form, the CDR3 reads TGTGCCAGTAGTATAGCAGGAGGGGACACTGAAGCTTTCTTT.

The rearrangement uses TRBV13 and TRBJ1-1; D may be TRBD1 (5 bases). The germline V and J ends were trimmed by 5 bases and 3 bases, with 16 bases remaining between them. Germline assignment: CDR1 PRHDT and CDR2 FYEKMQ (reference sequence). The CDR3 has 15 residues. The CDR3 DNA follows: TGTGCCAGCAGCATCAATCAGGGAAGGGACACTGAAGCTTTCTTT. Amino acid sequence: CASSINQGRDTEAFF.

This clone was found once. The chain combines TRBV19 with TRBJ2-7; a possible D gene is TRBD1 (7 bases). The CDR3 length is 16 residues. Germline V gives CDR1 LNHDA, CDR2 SQIVND (reference sequence). V was cut by 8 bases and J by 3 bases, with 23 bases left in between. The CDR3 DNA is TGTGCCAGTCGAAAAACCAAGCAGGGGGGCAACTACGAGCAGTACTTC. Translated: CASRKTKQGGNYEQYF. Full variable domain (rest looked up from reference TRBV19 and TRBJ2-7): DGGITQSPKYLFRKEGQNVTLSCEQNLNHDAMYWYRQDPGQGLRLIYYSQIVNDFQKGDIAEGYSVSREKKESFPLTVTSAQKNPTAFYLCASRKTKQGGNYEQYFGPGTRLTVT.

The genes are TRBV9 and TRBJ1-1, with 7 bases aligning to TRBD1. Germline values: CDR1 SGDLS, CDR2 YYNGEE. Unmatched junction bases numbered 13, after V lost 3 bases and J lost 11 bases. This CDR3 is built from 14 residues. This CDR3 is CASSERDRVESAFF. For the CDR3, the DNA is TGTGCCAGCAGCGAGCGAGACAGGGTGGAGTCGGCTTTCTTT.

V gene TRBV19 combines with J gene TRBJ2-5; D perhaps matches TRBD2 (5 bases). There are 14 residues in the CDR3. V was pared by 1 base and J by 2 bases, with 8 bases between. The germline gives CDR1 LNHDA, CDR2 SQIVND (reference sequence). The CDR3 region is CASSIAPGQETQYF. CDR3 sequence (DNA): TGTGCCAGTAGTATAGCCCCGGGACAAGAGACCCAGTACTTC.

This sequence joins TRBV5-1 and TRBJ2-7; 8 bases are a match to TRBD1. The CDR3 has 15 residues. With V trimmed by 3 bases and J by 2 bases, 7 bases remained unmatched. Germline-derived CDR1 and CDR2 are SGHRS and YFSETQ. CDR3 DNA: TGCGCCAGCAGCTCTGGGGACAGGAGAACCTACGAGCAGTACTTC. Residues: CASSSGDRRTYEQYF.

The chain combines TRBV4-1 with TRBJ2-7; TRBD2 matches 9 bases. Per the germline V gene, CDR1 is MGHRA and CDR2 is YSYEKL. The CDR3 runs to 15 residues. The ends lost 1 base at V and 4 bases at J; junction bases unmatched: 5. CDR3 DNA sequence: TGCGCCAGCAGCCAAGTGGTAGCGGGGGAATACGAGCAGTACTTC. As protein: CASSQVVAGEYEQYF.